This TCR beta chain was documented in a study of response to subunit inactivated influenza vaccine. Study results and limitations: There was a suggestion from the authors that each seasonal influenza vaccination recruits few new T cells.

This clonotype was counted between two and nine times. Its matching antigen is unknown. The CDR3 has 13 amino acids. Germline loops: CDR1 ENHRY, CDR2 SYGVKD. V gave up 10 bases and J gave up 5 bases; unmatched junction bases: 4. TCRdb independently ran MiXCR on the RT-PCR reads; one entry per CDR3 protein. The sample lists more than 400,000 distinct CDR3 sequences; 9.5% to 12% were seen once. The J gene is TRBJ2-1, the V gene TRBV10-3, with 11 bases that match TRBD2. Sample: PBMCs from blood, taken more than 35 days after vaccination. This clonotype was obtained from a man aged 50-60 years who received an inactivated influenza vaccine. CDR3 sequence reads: CATTGLADNEQFF. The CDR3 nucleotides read TGTGCCACAACGGGACTAGCGGACAATGAGCAGTTCTTC.